The clone carrying this T cell receptor beta chain has ten or more counts. What it binds is not known. The CDR3 consists of 17 residues. Germline loops: CDR1 MDHEN, CDR2 SYDVKM. Trimming took 5 bases from V and 3 from J; bases not matched to a gene: 11. The data belong to a study of T cell repertoires in cytomegalovirus infection. Broader study findings: Dominant in the ex vivo response were TCR beta clonotypes restricted by HLA-C and specific for CMV.

Each CDR3 protein gets one entry after TCRdb re-called the reads with MiXCR. Among roughly 130,000 distinct CDR3 sequences listed, approximately 9.2% were seen once. This TCR was recovered from a human donor in good health (CMV status not recorded). Some clones in this sample may be carry-over from other donors' samples. Sequencing used PBMCs. This sequence joins TRBV28 and TRBJ2-7, with 12 bases lining up with TRBD2. Written as DNA, the CDR3 is TGTGCCAGCAGTCTGATAACCGGGACTAGCGGGTTCTACGAGCAGTACTTC. Translating gives CASSLITGTSGFYEQYF.